This T cell receptor (beta chain) appears in the sequencing data of a study of blood T cell repertoires in COVID-19. TCRdb keeps only in-frame clones here, not all; method: immunoSEQ multiplex PCR. This sample yields 300,000 to 350,000 clones, of which more than 75% are seen a single time; around 3.5% belongs to the top ten. The CDR3 consists of 14 residues. Per germline, CDR1 LNHDA and CDR2 SQIVND (reference sequence). The V and J ends lost 10 bases and 4 bases respectively, with 17 bases between them. V usage is TRBV19 and J usage is TRBJ1-5; a possible D gene is TRBD1 (6 bases). The source is a woman between 18 and 29 years old who had recovered from COVID-19. Material for sequencing was peripheral blood. CDR3 protein: CATKRTENNQPQHF. The CDR3 DNA sequence: TGTGCCACCAAGCGGACAGAAAATAATCAGCCCCAGCATTTT.